This entry lists 20 T cell receptor beta chains sequenced from one sample in a study of shared T cell receptors in the human thymus. The protocol was immunoSEQ multiplex PCR, while the TCRdb copy is restricted to in-frame clones and leaves out a portion. The sample lists under 450,000 clones, 95% seen once, with approximately 0.02% in the top ten. The sequenced sample consisted of thymocytes. Receptor source: a human donor.

The chain recombines TRBV27 with TRBJ2-7; perhaps TRBD2 as D (6 bases). Germline CDR1 reads MNHEY; CDR2 reads SMNVEV (reference sequence). The CDR3 runs 14 residues. V was clipped by 2 bases and J by 1 base, with 9 bases between them. CDR3 nucleotide sequence: TGTGCCAGCAGTTTAATGGCGGGGTCCTACGAGCAGTACTTC. As protein: CASSLMAGSYEQYF.

V and J are TRBV11-1 and TRBJ2-7; 9 nucleotides align to TRBD2. Germline V CDR1 and CDR2: SGHAT, FQDESV (reference sequence). Trimming took 5 bases from V and 1 from J; bases not matched to a gene: 3. The CDR3 is 14 amino acids. The DNA of the CDR3 is TGTGCCAGCAGCCCTAGCGGGAAATCCTACGAGCAGTACTTC. It is translated as CASSPSGKSYEQYF. Drawing the rest from reference TRBV11-1 and TRBJ2-7, the complete variable domain is EAEVAQSPRYKITEKSQAVAFWCDPISGHATLYWYRQILGQGPELLVQFQDESVVDDSQLPKDRFSAERLKGVDSTLKIQPAELGDSAMYLCASSPSGKSYEQYFGPGTRLTVT.

This chain links TRBV25-1 with TRBJ2-1; weak D call: TRBD1 (6 bases). Germline V gene lookup returns CDR1 MGHDK and CDR2 SYGVNS. This CDR3 comprises 15 residues. Trimming removed 2 bases at V and 9 bases at J, with 17 bases between. The CDR3 DNA reads TGTGCCAGCAGTGAACGGAAGAGAGGGGGACGTGAGCAGTTCTTC. It is translated as CASSERKRGGREQFF.

The V call is TRBV7-2, the J call TRBJ2-1; D ambiguous. Germline V gives CDR1 SGHTA, CDR2 FQGNSA. The CDR3 runs 12 residues. V was clipped by 6 bases and J by 7 bases, with 10 bases between them. Here the CDR3 reads CASSPLGNEQFF. For the CDR3, the DNA is TGTGCCAGCAGTCCGCTGGGGAATGAGCAGTTCTTC. Filled out from reference TRBV7-2 and TRBJ2-1, the complete variable domain reads GAGVSQSPSNKVTEKGKDVELRCDPISGHTALYWYRQSLGQGLEFLIYFQGNSAPDKSGLPSDRFSAERTGGSVSTLTIQRTQQEDSAVYLCASSPLGNEQFFGPGTRLTVL.

This chain links TRBV7-8 with TRBJ1-5; the D gene is possibly TRBD1 (6 bases). In germline, CDR1 is SGHVS, CDR2 FQNEAQ. The V end was cut by 3 bases, the J end by 0 bases, with 18 bases between. This CDR3 contains 18 residues. Here the CDR3 DNA reads TGTGCCAGCAGCTTTTTCAGGACAGCCTTTAATAGCAATCAGCCCCAGCATTTT. Residues: CASSFFRTAFNSNQPQHF.

The rearrangement links TRBV6-1 to TRBJ2-1, with 8 bases identical to TRBD2. Trimming took 7 bases from V and 5 from J; bases not matched to a gene: 7. Germline CDR1 and CDR2: MNHNS and SASEGT. The CDR3 has 14 residues. This CDR3 is CASTSGGRHNEQFF. The CDR3 DNA sequence: TGTGCCAGCACCTCGGGGGGGAGGCACAATGAGCAGTTCTTC.

This chain links TRBV6-6 with TRBJ1-4; a weak D match, TRBD1 (5 bases). Germline V CDR1 and CDR2: MNHNY, SVGAGI (reference sequence). V was cut by 2 bases and J by 8 bases, with 9 bases left in between. The CDR3 spans 13 residues. CDR3 DNA: TGTGCCAGCAGTTACAGGGGAAGGGAAAAACTGTTTTTT. It specifies CASSYRGREKLFF.

In this sample, this clone turned up once. CDR3 coding DNA: TGTGCCAGCAGTGAACACTACTCATCCTACGAGCAGTACTTC. It yields the protein CASSEHYSSYEQYF. The chain links TRBV9 to TRBJ2-7; D gene unclear. From germline, CDR1 is SGDLS and CDR2 YYNGEE. The CDR3 runs 14 residues. The V end was cut by 5 bases, the J end by 1 base, with 13 bases between.

V usage is TRBV19 and J usage is TRBJ1-1; the match to TRBD1 covers 7 bases. The CDR3 extends over 14 amino acids. Trimming cost V 6 bases and J 1 base; bases outside gene matches: 5. Germline CDR1 and CDR2: LNHDA and SQIVND (reference sequence). The CDR3 bases are TGTGCCAGTAGGCCCGGGACAGAGAACACTGAAGCTTTCTTT. Translating gives CASRPGTENTEAFF.

J is TRBJ2-3 and V is TRBV5-6; 14 bases agree with TRBD2. The V gene's germline CDR1 is SGHDT and CDR2 YYEEEE. This CDR3 is 17 amino acids long. After removal of 4 bases from V and 5 bases from J, the junction contained 9 bases not matched to a gene. The CDR3 DNA reads as TGTGCCAGCAGCCTATCGGGACTAGCGGGAGCTGGAGATACGCAGTATTTT. This codes for CASSLSGLAGAGDTQYF.

This clone was observed once. The chain joins TRBV14 to TRBJ1-1; D uncertain. Germline V gene lookup returns CDR1 SGHDN and CDR2 FVKESK. The CDR3 loop spans 13 amino acids. The ends were cut back, 5 bases at V and 0 bases at J, with 7 bases in the middle. The chain's CDR3 is CASSAPMNTEAFF. In DNA, the CDR3 is TGTGCCAGCAGCGCCCCCATGAACACTGAAGCTTTCTTT.

The V gene is TRBV28, the J gene TRBJ1-5, with 7 bases that match TRBD1. The CDR3 contains 14 residues. Per germline, CDR1 MDHEN and CDR2 SYDVKM. Trimming at V came to 6 bases and at J to 3 bases, leaving 5 bases not matched to a gene. In nucleotides, the CDR3 is TGTGCCAGCAGGAGGGACAGAGACAATCAGCCCCAGCATTTT. Its translation: CASRRDRDNQPQHF.

J is TRBJ2-7 and V is TRBV27; tentatively, D is TRBD2 (7 bases). The CDR3 extends over 15 amino acids. CDR1 is MNHEY and CDR2 is SMNVEV in the germline V gene (reference sequence). Trimming left V 2 bases short and J 1 base short, with 12 bases between. The CDR3 DNA reads as TGTGCCAGCAGTTTAATCGGGGGGCCTTCCTACGAGCAGTACTTC. Translation: CASSLIGGPSYEQYF.

The chain joins TRBV7-9 to TRBJ2-3; the D call may be TRBD1 or TRBD2 (5 bases each). This CDR3 is 15 amino acids long. The germline CDR1 and CDR2 sequences are SEHNR and FQNEAQ (reference sequence). V was cut by 5 bases and J by 0 bases, with 12 bases left in between. This CDR3 is CASSRGAYSTDTQYF. The CDR3 DNA is TGTGCCAGCAGCCGAGGGGCTTATAGCACAGATACGCAGTATTTT.

The chain employs TRBV4-1 and TRBJ2-1, with D possibly being TRBD1 (6 bases). CDR3 size: 15 residues. V was pared by 4 bases and J by 0 bases, with 10 bases between. CDR1 is MGHRA and CDR2 is YSYEKL in the germline V gene. Here the CDR3 reads CASSPRQDSYNEQFF. Written as DNA, the CDR3 is TGCGCCAGCAGCCCCCGACAGGACTCCTACAATGAGCAGTTCTTC.

The chain uses TRBV29-1 and TRBJ2-7, with 7 bases lining up with TRBD1. CDR1 and CDR2 (germline): SQVTM, ANQGSEA. V trimming: 7 bases; J trimming: 2 bases; junction bases outside the gene matches: 8. The CDR3 is made up of 13 amino acids. The DNA of the CDR3 is TGCAGCGCCCTCCGGGACAGCACCTACGAGCAGTACTTC. Translated, it gives CSALRDSTYEQYF.

V gene TRBV14 combines with J gene TRBJ2-7; weak D call: TRBD2 (5 bases). There are 13 residues in the CDR3. Trimming shortened V by 7 bases and J by 1 base, and 11 bases separated the two germline ends. Germline V gene lookup returns CDR1 SGHDN and CDR2 FVKESK. This CDR3 is CASIGGTSYEQYF. The CDR3 DNA sequence: TGTGCCAGCATCGGAGGTACTTCCTACGAGCAGTACTTC.

The rearrangement links TRBV4-1 to TRBJ1-2; TRBD1 matches at 10 bases. The CDR3 is 15 amino acids. Germline V gene lookup returns CDR1 MGHRA and CDR2 YSYEKL. V was pared by 4 bases and J by 7 bases, with 9 bases of the junction left unmatched. The CDR3, as DNA: TGCGCCAGCAGCCTACCCGGACAGGGGGAGGGTGGCTACACCTTC. It translates to CASSLPGQGEGGYTF.

V usage is TRBV6-5 and J usage is TRBJ1-1; 8 nucleotides match TRBD1. The J segment lost 6 bases and the V segment lost 6 bases, leaving 3 bases of the junction unmatched. The CDR3 runs to 12 residues. The germline CDR1 and CDR2 sequences are MNHEY and SVGAGI. CDR3 region: CASSQQGAEAFF. The CDR3 region has the DNA TGTGCCAGCAGCCAACAGGGGGCTGAAGCTTTCTTT.

The rearrangement links TRBV7-3 to TRBJ2-4; D unclear. Germline-derived CDR1 and CDR2 are SGHTA and FQGTGA. The V end was cut by 3 bases, the J end by 16 bases, with 7 bases between. The CDR3 length is 9 residues. CDR3 loop: CASSLMNYF. CDR3 DNA: TGTGCCAGCAGCTTGATGAACTACTTC.